Listed below are T cell receptor beta chains from one sample, sequenced in a study of OX40 agonist ivuxolimab in advanced cancers. Some clones are missing from TCRdb's copy, which holds only in-frame ones; the method was immunoSEQ multiplex PCR. The data hold 20,000 to 25,000 clones, with 83% observed a single time. The starting material was CD4+ or CD8+ T cells sorted from blood, obtained in a trial of the OX40 agonist ivuxolimab. These receptors all stem from an adult with an advanced solid tumor such as melanoma, head and neck, liver or kidney cancer. Each CDR3 is given with its conserved first and last residue. Fields, in order: V gene, D gene, clone size, J gene, CDR3 DNA, CDR3 protein. D genes are given only for firm matches. Part of the rows lack a size; the others show once, few, many or a class for expanded clones.

TRBV4-3	.	.	TRBJ1-2	TGCGCCAGCAGCCAAGGGGAGGGCGGCTACACCTTC	CASSQGEGGYTF
TRBV7-9	TRBD2	.	TRBJ2-7	TGTGCCAGCAGCCCTAGCGGGAGAGACTACGAGCAGTACTTC	CASSPSGRDYEQYF
TRBV7-9	.	.	TRBJ2-2	TGTGCCAGCAGCTTGTACCAGGGGAACACCGGGGAGCTGTTTTTT	CASSLYQGNTGELFF
TRBV6-6	.	.	TRBJ2-2	TGTGCCAGCGGTGGAGGACTAACCGGGGAGCTGTTTTTT	CASGGGLTGELFF
TRBV7-6	.	.	TRBJ2-7	TGTGCTTCGAGCGTAGGGGGAGGCTACGAGCAGTACTTC	CASSVGGGYEQYF
TRBV10-1	TRBD2	.	TRBJ2-1	TGCGCCAGCAGTGAGAGTGTGGGGGGAAGTCTAGCGGGGTACAATGAGCAGTTCTTC	CASSESVGGSLAGYNEQFF
TRBV15	.	.	TRBJ2-2	TGTGCCACCAGCAGAGAATGGGGGAACACCGGGGAGCTGTTTTTT	CATSREWGNTGELFF
TRBV27	.	.	TRBJ2-2	TGTGCCAGCAGTTTTCCCACCGGGGAGCTGTTTTTT	CASSFPTGELFF
TRBV6-5	.	.	TRBJ2-2	TGTGCCAGCAGTGTCCTGAACGGGGAGCTGTTTTTT	CASSVLNGELFF
TRBV27	.	few	TRBJ1-6	TGTGCCAGCAGTTCCGCGGGGATATCTTCACCCCTCCACTTT	CASSSAGISSPLHF
TRBV7-9	.	.	TRBJ2-1	TGTGCCAGCAGCTTACTTGAGGACGGCAGGAATGAGCAGTTCTTC	CASSLLEDGRNEQFF
TRBV4-2	TRBD2	.	TRBJ2-2	TGTGCCAGCAGCCAAGATTGGGGGAGGGCCGAGTGGACCGGGGAGCTGTTTTTT	CASSQDWGRAEWTGELFF
TRBV4-3	.	.	TRBJ1-5	TGCGCCAGAAACAGGGTGAGCAATCAGCCCCAGCATTTT	CARNRVSNQPQHF
TRBV19	TRBD1	.	TRBJ1-1	TGTGCCAGTAGAGGACAGGCGGCTGCTGAAGCTTTCTTT	CASRGQAAAEAFF
TRBV13	.	few	TRBJ2-2	TGTGCCAGCAGCTTGGGGCAGAGAGACACCGGGGAGCTGTTTTTT	CASSLGQRDTGELFF
TRBV27	.	.	TRBJ1-5	TGTGCCAGCAGTCCGGGGTATAGCAATCAGCCCCAGCATTTT	CASSPGYSNQPQHF